This entry is about one T cell receptor beta chain. What it binds is unknown. This record belongs to a study of early T cells in non-severe SARS-CoV-2 infection. Overall study results and limits: Anti-spike CD8 responses were favored by VDJdb matching, which missed private and CD4 specificities.

V gave up 3 bases and J gave up 2 bases; unmatched junction bases: 11. Looked up from germline, CDR1 is MGHRA and CDR2 is YSYEKL. The CDR3 covers 17 residues. Unique molecular identifiers were affixed to single, distinct cDNA molecules. Each CDR3 protein gets one entry after TCRdb re-called the 5' RACE reads with MiXCR. The sample yields roughly 72,000 distinct CDR3 sequences, 9.5% to 15% seen once. The TCR comes from an adult who was a healthcare worker with PCR-confirmed SARS-CoV-2 infection or an uninfected control (not recorded which). Sample: whole blood, taken at baseline. The chain recombines TRBV4-1 with TRBJ2-7; TRBD1 matches 9 bases. CDR3 in amino acids: CASSHVRSGTGTYEQYF. CDR3 nucleotides: TGCGCCAGCAGCCACGTTAGGTCCGGGACAGGGACCTACGAGCAGTACTTC.